This TCR beta chain was profiled in a study of blood T cell repertoires in COVID-19. Trimming took 9 bases from V and 3 from J, leaving 15 bases between them. This CDR3 has 14 amino acids. Germline V gives CDR1 LNHDA, CDR2 SQIVND (reference sequence). Method: immunoSEQ multiplex PCR; TCRdb's copy keeps in-frame clones and lacks some. The sample consists of a few hundred thousand clones, approximately 85% of them appearing once. The chain combines TRBV19 with TRBJ1-5, with D uncertain. Sequenced material: peripheral blood. The TCR comes from a woman in her 70s with COVID-19, enrolled during active disease. This CDR3 reads CASCSGAINQPQHF. CDR3 coding DNA: TGTGCCAGCTGCTCTGGTGCGATCAATCAGCCCCAGCATTTT.